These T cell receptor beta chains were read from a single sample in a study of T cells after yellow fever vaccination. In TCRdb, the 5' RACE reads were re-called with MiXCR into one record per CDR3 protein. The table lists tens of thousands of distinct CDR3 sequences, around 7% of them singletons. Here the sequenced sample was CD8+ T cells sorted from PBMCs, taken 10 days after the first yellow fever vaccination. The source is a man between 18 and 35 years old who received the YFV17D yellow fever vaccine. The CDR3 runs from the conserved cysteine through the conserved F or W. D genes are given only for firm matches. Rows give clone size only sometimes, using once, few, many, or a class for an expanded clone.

CDR3: CASSYGVRDGYTF; size: many; J: TRBJ1-2; D: .; V: TRBV6-5
CDR3: CATSALTTRTNTQYF; size: many; J: TRBJ2-3; D: .; V: TRBV24-1
CDR3: CASSLDLGSGAFF; size: many; J: TRBJ1-1; D: .; V: TRBV5-5
CDR3: CASSPSLDTQYF; size: few; J: TRBJ2-3; D: .; V: TRBV5-4
CDR3: CASSSPSGGAYNEQFF; size: many; J: TRBJ2-1; D: TRBD2; V: TRBV12-3/TRBV12-4
CDR3: CASSPPGSPLHF; size: many; J: TRBJ1-6; D: .; V: TRBV4-1
CDR3: CASSRLAGTDTQYF; size: .; J: TRBJ2-3; D: TRBD2; V: TRBV7-9
CDR3: CASSLRQTLNTEAFF; size: many; J: TRBJ1-1; D: .; V: TRBV4-1
CDR3: CASSYTDTDTEAFF; size: many; J: TRBJ1-1; D: .; V: TRBV6-2/TRBV6-3
CDR3: CASSVGLFGYNEQFF; size: few; J: TRBJ2-1; D: TRBD2; V: TRBV7-2
CDR3: CATSTRGSTNEKLFF; size: many; J: TRBJ1-4; D: .; V: TRBV15
CDR3: CASSLDGASGYTF; size: .; J: TRBJ1-2; D: .; V: TRBV19
CDR3: CASSLARQGDNEQFF; size: few; J: TRBJ2-1; D: .; V: TRBV23-1
CDR3: CASSQVDTSGGSNEQFF; size: many; J: TRBJ2-1; D: TRBD2; V: TRBV4-1
CDR3: CASSTLTEALGNNEQFF; size: .; J: TRBJ2-1; D: .; V: TRBV28
CDR3: CSAKPLGVETQYF; size: many; J: TRBJ2-5; D: .; V: TRBV20-1
CDR3: CASSQAGRVGNTIYF; size: many; J: TRBJ1-3; D: .; V: TRBV4-3
CDR3: CATRNPITAGQPQHF; size: many; J: TRBJ1-5; D: .; V: TRBV15
CDR3: CASSLTGRNSPLHF; size: many; J: TRBJ1-6; D: .; V: TRBV6-2/TRBV6-3
CDR3: CASSQDEGPYGYTF; size: .; J: TRBJ1-2; D: .; V: TRBV4-2
CDR3: CASRSGSAGRVNEQFF; size: .; J: TRBJ2-1; D: TRBD2; V: TRBV7-9
CDR3: CASSPAGTENTDTQYF; size: few; J: TRBJ2-3; D: TRBD1; V: TRBV27
CDR3: CASSFMSDTQYF; size: few; J: TRBJ2-3; D: .; V: TRBV28
CDR3: CASSLSGVQPQHF; size: many; J: TRBJ1-5; D: .; V: TRBV12-3/TRBV12-4
CDR3: CASSSPGNTEAFF; size: few; J: TRBJ1-1; D: .; V: TRBV13
CDR3: CASSEDRLNTEAFF; size: few; J: TRBJ1-1; D: .; V: TRBV25-1
CDR3: CASSAWTSGGETQYF; size: many; J: TRBJ2-5; D: TRBD2; V: TRBV9
CDR3: CASSLSSGDSTDTQYF; size: many; J: TRBJ2-3; D: TRBD2; V: TRBV27
CDR3: CASSLVLAGAETQYF; size: many; J: TRBJ2-5; D: .; V: TRBV7-9
CDR3: CASSKIQGEGAYEQYF; size: many; J: TRBJ2-7; D: .; V: TRBV6-1
CDR3: CASSLAGRQGETQYF; size: many; J: TRBJ2-5; D: .; V: TRBV11-2
CDR3: CASRYGWGANVLTF; size: many; J: TRBJ2-6; D: .; V: TRBV12-3/TRBV12-4
CDR3: CASSDLRGGGLSDTQYF; size: few; J: TRBJ2-3; D: .; V: TRBV25-1
CDR3: CASSLPRYTDTQYF; size: many; J: TRBJ2-3; D: .; V: TRBV5-1
CDR3: CASSWRVSSTDTQYF; size: few; J: TRBJ2-3; D: .; V: TRBV11-2
CDR3: CASSVLADTQYF; size: few; J: TRBJ2-3; D: .; V: TRBV9
CDR3: CARSPLRGGGYNEQFF; size: .; J: TRBJ2-1; D: .; V: TRBV4-2
CDR3: CASSQEGQNTEAFF; size: many; J: TRBJ1-1; D: .; V: TRBV4-2
CDR3: CASSPLDRREPQHF; size: .; J: TRBJ1-5; D: .; V: TRBV4-1
CDR3: CASSQELAGSYNEQFF; size: few; J: TRBJ2-1; D: TRBD2; V: TRBV4-2
CDR3: CASSDRASGGAEQFF; size: many; J: TRBJ2-1; D: TRBD2; V: TRBV6-4
CDR3: CASSPSGSRTDTQYF; size: .; J: TRBJ2-3; D: TRBD2; V: TRBV7-2
CDR3: CASSYSAREGNTEAFF; size: many; J: TRBJ1-1; D: .; V: TRBV6-5
CDR3: CASSYVTAYNEQFF; size: .; J: TRBJ2-1; D: .; V: TRBV6-2/TRBV6-3
CDR3: CASSQDRIGELFF; size: few; J: TRBJ2-2; D: .; V: TRBV4-3
CDR3: CASSQQGAHDGYTF; size: .; J: TRBJ1-2; D: TRBD1; V: TRBV4-2
CDR3: CSVEGASYNEQFF; size: many; J: TRBJ2-1; D: .; V: TRBV29-1
CDR3: CATRYAGGSTDTQYF; size: .; J: TRBJ2-3; D: TRBD2; V: TRBV15
CDR3: CASSRWGNTEAFF; size: .; J: TRBJ1-1; D: .; V: TRBV28
CDR3: CASSPGTDYNEQFF; size: many; J: TRBJ2-1; D: TRBD1; V: TRBV6-2/TRBV6-3
CDR3: CASSLVGMAEKLFF; size: once; J: TRBJ1-4; D: .; V: TRBV5-5
CDR3: CASSRDSAYYGYTF; size: many; J: TRBJ1-2; D: .; V: TRBV27
CDR3: CAGHSTFGGVEGANTGELFF; size: many; J: TRBJ2-2; D: .; V: TRBV4-2
CDR3: CASSLVGPAQYF; size: many; J: TRBJ2-3; D: .; V: TRBV5-5
CDR3: CASSFSVNEQFF; size: many; J: TRBJ2-1; D: .; V: TRBV7-2
CDR3: CASSYSSGNSYEQYF; size: .; J: TRBJ2-7; D: TRBD2; V: TRBV6-5
CDR3: CSARDFLGGPRVGYTF; size: few; J: TRBJ1-2; D: .; V: TRBV20-1
CDR3: CASSYVQGVGNEQFF; size: many; J: TRBJ2-1; D: TRBD1; V: TRBV6-5